The source of this T cell receptor (beta chain) is a study of cytomegalovirus exposure and HLA in healthy donors. Regarding this clone: The antigen is unknown.

TCRdb keeps only in-frame clones here, not all; method: immunoSEQ multiplex PCR. The sample lists about 71,000 clones, about 94% occurring once. General study points: The investigators catalogued under 200 TCR beta chains as cytomegalovirus-associated.

Germline V lookup: CDR1 SGHDN, CDR2 FVKESK. J was trimmed by 5 bases and V by 7 bases; bases with no gene match: 7. This CDR3 is built from 14 residues. The sequenced material came from PBMCs. The receptor was isolated from a young woman in good health and CMV-seronegative. The chain joins TRBV14 to TRBJ2-1, with 8 bases aligning to TRBD2. As DNA, the CDR3 is TGTGCCAGCAAGTGGCGGGGGGCCGACAATGAGCAGTTCTTC. Translating gives CASKWRGADNEQFF.